This TCR beta chain was recovered during a study of cytomegalovirus exposure and HLA in healthy donors. Study results and limitations: Indistinguishable V segments, including TRBV6-2 and TRBV6-3, were excluded. A few CMV-associated chains proved CMV antigen-specific in vitro. Associated with cytomegalovirus, according to the listing, were some 150 TCR beta chains. A later analysis associated roughly 15,000 TCR beta sequences with HLA alleles at a 0.05 false discovery rate.

The primer mix had 60 Vbeta and 13 Jbeta primers. Using immunoSEQ multiplex PCR, the repertoire was profiled, and TCRdb retains in-frame clones only, with some absent. Altogether about 100,000 clones are present, 70% to 85% being singletons, with the ten largest covering 3% to 3.5%. Comments on this clone: No antigen is known for it.

The CDR3 covers 16 residues. Looked up from germline, CDR1 is MNHEY and CDR2 is SVGAGI. Trimming removed 0 bases at V and 3 bases at J, with 15 bases between. V is TRBV6-5 and J is TRBJ2-7, with D perhaps matching TRBD1 (6 bases). The TCR was taken from a woman between 40 and 50 years old in good health and CMV-seronegative. Sequenced input: PBMCs. CDR3 loop: CASSYSTGQTHYEQYF. CDR3 nucleotides: TGTGCCAGCAGTTACTCGACTGGACAGACCCACTACGAGCAGTACTTC.